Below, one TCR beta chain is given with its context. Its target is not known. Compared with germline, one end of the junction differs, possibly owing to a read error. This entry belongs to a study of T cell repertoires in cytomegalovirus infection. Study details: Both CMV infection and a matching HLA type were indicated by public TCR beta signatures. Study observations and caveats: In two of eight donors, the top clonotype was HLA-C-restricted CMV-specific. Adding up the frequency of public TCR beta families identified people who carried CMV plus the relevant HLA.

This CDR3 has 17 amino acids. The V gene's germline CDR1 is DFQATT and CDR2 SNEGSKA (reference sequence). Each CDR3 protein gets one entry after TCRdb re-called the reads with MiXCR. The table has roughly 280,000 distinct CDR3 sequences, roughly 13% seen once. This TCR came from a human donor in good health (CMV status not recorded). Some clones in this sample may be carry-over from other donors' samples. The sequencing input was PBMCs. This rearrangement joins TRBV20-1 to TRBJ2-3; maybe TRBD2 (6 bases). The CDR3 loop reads CSARALAFPPPTDTQYF. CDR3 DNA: TGCAGTGCCAGAGCCCTAGCGTTTCCCCCTCCCACAGATACGCAGTATTTT.